The 14 T cell receptor beta chains below all came from one sample that was sequenced in a study of PD-1 blockade in classical Hodgkin lymphoma (dated by TCRdb to 2018 to 2020). The library was built by means of the immunoSEQ multiplex PCR assay. In TCRdb, the immuneACCESS table is reduced to in-frame sequences with V and J assigned. These tables do not hold every clone; where another copy was compared, an unresolved V gene accounts for under half, and the others remain unexplained. This sample holds more than 95,000 clones; approximately 89% were observed only once. The top ten constitute around 17% of the sample. Reading the label with the study, this specimen's time point is: cycle 4 day 1 (C4D1), after less than 7 weeks of nivolumab. All trial patients had relapsed after autologous stem cell transplantation, with cohorts A, B and C differing in prior brentuximab vedotin exposure. The sequences come from peripheral blood mononuclear cells (PBMCs), collected before the fourth cycle of nivolumab. All receptors come from a human donor with classical Hodgkin lymphoma.

The chain couples TRBV19 to TRBJ1-1, with a tentative D call TRBD1 (5 bases). The CDR3 extends over 11 amino acids. V was pared by 6 bases and J by 7 bases, with 9 bases between. The germline V gene has CDR1 LNHDA and CDR2 SQIVND (reference sequence). The CDR3 region has the DNA TGTGCCAGTAGCGACAGTATTGAAGCTTTCTTT. It specifies CASSDSIEAFF.

This clone was seen only once. CDR3 residues: CASSQGNFNTEAFF. In DNA, the CDR3 is TGTGCCAGCAGCCAGGGCAATTTTAACACTGAAGCTTTCTTT. The V gene is TRBV7-6, the J gene TRBJ1-1; D may be TRBD1 (5 bases). In germline, CDR1 is SGHVS, CDR2 FNYEAQ. V was cut by 5 bases and J by 2 bases, with 12 bases left in between. The CDR3 extends over 14 amino acids.

The V call is TRBV14, the J call TRBJ2-7; no reliable D call. V gave up 0 bases and J gave up 3 bases, with 6 bases separating them. CDR3 size: 13 residues. Germline loops: CDR1 SGHDN, CDR2 FVKESK. CDR3: CASSQENSYEQYF. The CDR3 bases are TGTGCCAGCAGCCAAGAGAACAGCTACGAGCAGTACTTC.

The chain couples TRBV2 to TRBJ2-7, with D perhaps TRBD2 (5 bases). The CDR3 extends over 14 amino acids. V was pared by 9 bases and J by 3 bases, with 18 bases between. CDR1 SNHLY and CDR2 FYNNEI come from the germline V gene. CDR3 sequence (DNA): TGTGCCAGTTGCGAGCGGAGAAATTGCTACGAGCAGTACTTC. Its translation is CASCERRNCYEQYF.

This sequence joins TRBV14 and TRBJ1-1; D gene unclear. The length of the CDR3 is 15 residues. V was pared by 0 bases and J by 4 bases, with 12 bases between. Germline CDR1 reads SGHDN; CDR2 reads FVKESK. Written as DNA, the CDR3 is TGTGCCAGCAGCCAAGATCCGCCTCCCGCCACTGAAGCTTTCTTT. This encodes CASSQDPPPATEAFF.

The J gene is TRBJ2-4, the V gene TRBV13; no clear D gene. V lost 9 bases and J 0 bases, leaving 12 bases between the germline ends. Germline loops: CDR1 PRHDT, CDR2 FYEKMQ (reference sequence). The CDR3 sequence is 14 residues long. The CDR3 bases are TGTGCCAGTAACCAAGGTCTAGCCAAAAACATTCAGTACTTC. Its protein product is CASNQGLAKNIQYF.

Here the CDR3 DNA reads TGCGCCAGCAGCCAAGAAGCTCCACCCAGGACCTACGAGCAGTACTTC. Amino acids: CASSQEAPPRTYEQYF. This chain joins TRBV4-1 and TRBJ2-7; no clear D gene. The V gene's germline CDR1 is MGHRA and CDR2 YSYEKL. V was cut by 0 bases and J by 2 bases, with 14 bases left in between. The CDR3 runs 16 residues.

V is TRBV5-4 and J is TRBJ1-3, with D possibly TRBD1 on 5 matching bases. This CDR3 region has 14 residues. Germline V gene sequence: CDR1 SGHNT, CDR2 YYREEE (reference sequence). V was pared by 0 bases and J by 2 bases, with 6 bases between. Here the CDR3 reads CASSLGGAGNTIYF. The CDR3 bases are TGTGCCAGCAGCTTGGGGGGGGCTGGAAACACCATATATTTT.

This clone occurred a few times. The chain recombines TRBV5-6 with TRBJ1-3; the D gene is possibly TRBD1 (6 bases). Deletions cut 2 bases from V and 7 bases from J, with 13 bases between. Per the germline V gene, CDR1 is SGHDT and CDR2 is YYEEEE. The CDR3 extends over 14 amino acids. In DNA form, the CDR3 reads TGTGCCAGCAGCTTATGGGGGGCGCGGAACACCATATATTTT. Protein product: CASSLWGARNTIYF.

The DNA of the CDR3 is TGCGCCAGCAGCTCGGCAAGGGGAGTCTACAATGAGCAGTTCTTC. Protein product: CASSSARGVYNEQFF. The rearrangement uses TRBV5-1 and TRBJ2-1, with D perhaps TRBD1 or TRBD2 (5 bases each). The V end was cut by 3 bases, the J end by 3 bases, with 13 bases between. Looked up from germline, CDR1 is SGHRS and CDR2 is YFSETQ. This CDR3 spans 15 amino acids.

V usage is TRBV29-1 and J usage is TRBJ2-7, with 10 positions matching TRBD1. Trimming at V came to 0 bases and at J to 4 bases, leaving 6 bases not matched to a gene. Germline V gives CDR1 SQVTM, CDR2 ANQGSEA. The CDR3 length is 15 residues. CDR3 loop: CSVEDPRTGGYEQYF. Here the CDR3 DNA reads TGCAGCGTTGAAGATCCCAGGACAGGGGGGTACGAGCAGTACTTC.

The CDR3 loop is CAWSPPQGWVTQYF. The CDR3 nucleotides are TGTGCCTGGAGTCCCCCCCAGGGGTGGGTGACCCAGTACTTC. The V call is TRBV30, the J call TRBJ2-5; maybe TRBD1 (6 bases). Deletions cut 2 bases from V and 7 bases from J, with 17 bases between. Germline CDR1 is GTSNPN and CDR2 is SVGIG (reference sequence). The CDR3 has 14 residues.

The V gene is TRBV28, the J gene TRBJ2-3, with unresolved D. Germline loops: CDR1 MDHEN, CDR2 SYDVKM. This CDR3 has 12 residues. Deletions cut 1 base from V and 8 bases from J, with 7 bases between. CDR3 bases: TGTGCCAGCAGTTTATCAGCCGGTACGCAGTATTTT. It is translated as CASSLSAGTQYF.

The chain carries TRBV7-5 and TRBJ1-5. TRBV7-5 is designated a pseudogene. This CDR3 is built from 15 residues. For the CDR3, the DNA is TGTGCCAGAAGCTTAAACGGCGTGGGCAATCAGCCCCAGCATTTT. It encodes CARSLNGVGNQPQHF.